This TCR beta chain originates from a study of T cells in Graves' hyperthyroidism and ophthalmopathy. This clonotype was found a few times. Germline V gene lookup returns CDR1 SNHLY and CDR2 FYNNEI. Germline trimming cut 1 base from V and 13 bases from J; bases unmatched to any gene: 3. This CDR3 region has 11 residues. TCR beta CDR3 region amplification was performed from RNA transcripts. An initial round of RT-PCR targeting the TCR CDR3 relied on the HTBI primer set. Via MiXCR, TCRdb re-called the multiplex PCR reads, giving one row per CDR3 protein. The table records around 570,000 distinct CDR3 sequences, 15% to 20% of them present only once.

The source of this sequence is a man aged 40-49 years with Graves' ophthalmopathy. Sequenced: blood. This chain uses TRBV2 with TRBJ2-5, with TRBD2 matching 7 bases. CDR3 protein: CASSEGGGGYF. The CDR3 DNA sequence: TGTGCCAGCAGTGAAGGGGGGGGAGGGTACTTC.